This T cell receptor (beta chain) was recorded in a study of blood T cell repertoires in COVID-19. Study overall: Sites in the United States, Italy and Spain provided acute and convalescent COVID-19 samples.

Produced via immunoSEQ multiplex PCR; TCRdb's table is partial and in-frame only. Of around 350,000 clones listed, around 87% are singletons. Losses at the gene ends were 2 bases for V and 4 bases for J; bases not matched to a gene: 0. Germline CDR1 is SGDLS and CDR2 is YYNGEE. The CDR3 totals 13 residues. This clone was counted only a few times. The material sequenced was peripheral blood. The TCR comes from a human donor in a cohort sampled during active COVID-19. The chain joins TRBV9 to TRBJ2-5, with TRBD1 matching 9 bases. In nucleotides, the CDR3 is TGTGCCAGCAGCGTGACAGGGGGAGAGACCCAGTACTTC. As protein: CASSVTGGETQYF.